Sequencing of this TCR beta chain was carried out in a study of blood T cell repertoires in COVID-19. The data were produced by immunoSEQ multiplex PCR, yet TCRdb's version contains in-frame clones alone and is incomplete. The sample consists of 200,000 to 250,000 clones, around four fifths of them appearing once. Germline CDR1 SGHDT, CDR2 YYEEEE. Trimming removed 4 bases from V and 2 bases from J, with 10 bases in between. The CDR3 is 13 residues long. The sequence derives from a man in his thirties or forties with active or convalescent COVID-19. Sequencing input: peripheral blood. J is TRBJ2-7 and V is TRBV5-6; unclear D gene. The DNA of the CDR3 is TGTGCCAGCAGCCCTCCTAGGACCTACGAGCAGTACTTC. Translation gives CASSPPRTYEQYF.